This T cell receptor beta chain emerged from a study of CD8 T cells in Susac syndrome (dated by TCRdb to about 2019). For the study in its entirety: Repertoire sequencing was used to test whether CD8+ T cell activation and differentiation in Susac syndrome was antigen driven. CD8+ T cell repertoire clonality was compared between approximately 12 healthy donors, some 14 Susac syndrome patients and roughly 15 multiple sclerosis patients.

High-throughput TCR beta sequencing profiled peripheral blood CD8+ and CD4+ T cells from healthy donors, Susac syndrome patients and multiple sclerosis patients. Treatment-naive patients with stable or active relapsing-remitting disease fulfilling revised McDonald criteria were used as multiple sclerosis controls. Bulk CD8+ and CD4+ T cells were purified by magnetic negative isolation, whereas CD8+ TEMRA cells were enriched by FACS. Blood was drawn into EDTA tubes, processed within 24 hours, and PBMCs were isolated by density gradient centrifugation. PBMCs destined for TCR sequencing were cryopreserved in liquid nitrogen and later thawed in a 37 °C water bath. A purity of at least 90% was achieved for sorted or isolated CD4+, CD8+ and CD8+ TEMRA cells. RNA was extracted with the RNeasy kit and about 0.5 to 1 ug was reverse transcribed using random hexamers. The immunoSEQ multiplex PCR assay, covering 54 Vbeta and 13 Jbeta segments, was used to amplify TCR beta CDR3 regions. PCR amplification bias was corrected using a synthetic template baseline for primer optimization and computational correction. Turning to the authors' computational methods: Only productive sequences were kept, with reads annotated to V, D and J genes according to IMGT and analyzed in immunoSEQ Analyzer. Clonality was computed as one minus Shannon entropy normalized by log2 of the number of productive unique sequences. For each patient and control, public and private clones were evaluated within the 100 most prevalent clones. Susac-specific clones were defined as absent from healthy and MS cohorts, approximately 1,000 published viral clones and other ImmuneACCESS disease sequences. TCRdb redid the processing of the public reads, applying fastp at Q25 and MiXCR, and retained in-frame beta chains. All rows with the same CDR3 protein become a single entry with the most common DNA and genes. V and J calls and clone size were set by TCRdb, not the authors. This sample gives more than 100,000 distinct CDR3 sequences in total; 65% to 90% of them show up just once. The top ten clonotypes cover 0.51% of the sample.

Comment on this clonotype: The antigen it binds to is not known. No much larger clonotype is one base removed from it; base qualities were not supplied.

What the study reported, not specific to this receptor: The number of individuals in the TCR sequencing and HLA analysis was acknowledged as relatively small.

The sequenced sample was CD8+ T cells from PBMCs. This clonotype was obtained from a human donor with multiple sclerosis.

The DNA sequence is given as TGTGCCAGCAGTTTAAATCCGCGGCGGACTAGCTTACAAGAGACCCAGTACTTC. Translation gives CASSLNPRRTSLQETQYF. Here the chain combines TRBV28 and TRBJ2-5, and TRBD2 matches 8 of the central bases. CDR1 and CDR2 are read off the germline V gene as MDHEN and SYDVKM. Relative to germline, V is missing 2 bases and J is missing 2 bases, with 13 bases of the junction outside any gene match. Counted from cysteine to phenylalanine, this CDR3 has 18 amino acids. Left in the record is the CDR3 DNA by itself, 54 bases read in frame from the first base.